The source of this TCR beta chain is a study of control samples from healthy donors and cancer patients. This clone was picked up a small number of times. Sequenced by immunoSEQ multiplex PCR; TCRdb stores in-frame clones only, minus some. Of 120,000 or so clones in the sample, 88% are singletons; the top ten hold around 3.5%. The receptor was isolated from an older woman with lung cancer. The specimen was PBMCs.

The CDR3 loop reads CASSPRLGGTGTDNSPLHF. CDR3 in DNA: TGTGCCAGCAGCCCCCGCTTAGGGGGGACCGGGACAGATAATTCACCCCTCCACTTT. The chain recombines TRBV9 with TRBJ1-6, with TRBD1 identical over 7 bases. Trimming removed 4 bases from V and 5 bases from J; junction bases left unmatched: 18. The CDR3 is 19 residues long. Germline V gives CDR1 SGDLS, CDR2 YYNGEE.